The 10 T cell receptor beta chains below all came from one sample that was sequenced in a study of memory CD4+ T cells and cytomegalovirus serostatus. The sort gate was single viable CD3+CD4+CD8-CD45RO+ cells for memory CD4+ T cells. Some clones are missing from TCRdb's copy, which holds only in-frame ones; the method was immunoSEQ multiplex PCR. The sample contains about 56,000 clones, 82% of which appear only once. The specimen sequenced was memory CD4+ T cells from blood. The receptors originated from an adult in good health and CMV-seronegative.

The chain has TRBV7-3 and TRBJ2-4; 12 bases match TRBD2. Germline V gene sequence: CDR1 SGHTA, CDR2 FQGTGA. V was pared by 4 bases and J by 7 bases, with 5 bases of the junction left unmatched. This CDR3 contains 15 residues. This CDR3 reads CASSSSGGAPNIQYF. CDR3 DNA sequence: TGTGCCAGCAGCTCTAGCGGGGGGGCCCCCAACATTCAGTACTTC. The full variable domain, completed using reference TRBV7-3 and TRBJ2-4, is GAGVSQTPSNKVTEKGKYVELRCDPISGHTALYWYRQSLGQGPEFLIYFQGTGAADDSGLPNDRFFAVRPEGSVSTLKIQRTERGDSAVYLCASSSSGGAPNIQYFGAGTRLSVL.

V is TRBV9 and J is TRBJ2-3, with 9 bases aligning to TRBD1. The V gene end was trimmed by 2 bases and the J gene end by 2 bases; junction bases not matched to a gene: 3. Germline V gene data show CDR1 as SGDLS and CDR2 as YYNGEE. The CDR3 has 15 residues. The chain's CDR3 is CASSVGQGFTDTQYF. DNA of the CDR3: TGTGCCAGCAGCGTCGGACAGGGGTTCACAGATACGCAGTATTTT.

The J gene is TRBJ1-1, the V gene TRBV18; 7 bases agree with TRBD1. CDR1 KGHSH and CDR2 LQKENI come from the germline V gene. The CDR3 runs to 15 residues. The V segment lost 3 bases and the J segment 6 bases; nucleotides outside the gene matches: 10. The DNA of the CDR3 is TGTGCCAGCTCACCGACACGACAGGGCCTAGCTGAAGCTTTCTTT. Amino acids: CASSPTRQGLAEAFF.

This clone has only a few counts. This chain links TRBV5-6 with TRBJ1-1; TRBD1 aligns across 9 bases. The CDR3 is 16 amino acids. V lost 0 bases and J lost 5; bases outside the gene matches: 8. Germline CDR1 SGHDT, CDR2 YYEEEE. The CDR3 nucleotides are TGTGCCAGCAGCTTGGGCCCCACAGGGGGCTTGACTGAAGCTTTCTTT. Protein sequence: CASSLGPTGGLTEAFF.

This clone was detected only once. This rearrangement joins TRBV9 to TRBJ2-1; either TRBD1 or TRBD2 may supply D (5 bases each). Germline CDR1 reads SGDLS; CDR2 reads YYNGEE. V gave up 0 bases and J gave up 5 bases, with 12 bases separating them. The CDR3 spans 15 residues. The CDR3 protein is CASSVEPWGNNEQFF. The CDR3 nucleotides are TGTGCCAGCAGCGTAGAACCGTGGGGGAACAATGAGCAGTTCTTC.

The genes are TRBV28 and TRBJ1-1, with TRBD1 as a possible D gene (5 bases). The CDR3 covers 16 residues. Trimming stripped 7 bases from V and 2 bases from J, with 20 bases between. Germline lookup yields CDR1 MDHEN and CDR2 SYDVKM. The CDR3 DNA is TGTGCCAGCAACCAGGGAGGCAGGGCCCTAAACACTGAAGCTTTCTTT. This sequence encodes CASNQGGRALNTEAFF.

CDR3 loop: CASSPPLQGVNEKLFF. CDR3 nucleotides: TGTGCCAGCAGTCCACCCCTTCAGGGTGTTAATGAAAAACTGTTTTTT. The V gene is TRBV28, the J gene TRBJ1-4; D might be TRBD1 (5 bases). The CDR3 has 16 amino acids. Trimming left V 5 bases short and J 4 bases short, with 17 bases between. CDR1 MDHEN and CDR2 SYDVKM come from the germline V gene.

This rearrangement joins TRBV7-6 to TRBJ2-7; 11 bases agree with TRBD2. CDR3 size: 15 residues. Trimming removed 1 base from V and 6 bases from J; junction bases left unmatched: 5. Germline V gene sequence: CDR1 SGHVS, CDR2 FNYEAQ. CDR3: CASSLVPSGGTEQYF. CDR3 DNA: TGTGCCAGCAGCTTAGTCCCTAGCGGGGGGACCGAGCAGTACTTC.

V usage is TRBV4-3 and J usage is TRBJ2-1; D could derive from TRBD1 or TRBD2 (6 bases each). There are 17 residues in the CDR3. Trimming removed 5 bases from V and 0 bases from J, with 17 bases in between. CDR1 and CDR2 from the germline V gene are LGHNA and YSLEER. The CDR3 nucleotides are TGCGCCAGCAGCGGGTGGGGGGCCAAGAGCTCCTACAATGAGCAGTTCTTC. This translates into CASSGWGAKSSYNEQFF.

The chain has TRBV5-1 and TRBJ2-6; TRBD2 agrees at 10 bases. V shed 4 bases, J shed 0 bases, and the junction held 4 bases outside the gene matches. The V gene's germline CDR1 is SGHRS and CDR2 YFSETQ. This CDR3 has 17 residues. CDR3: CASSRAGGSSGANVLTF. CDR3 coding DNA: TGCGCCAGCAGCAGAGCGGGGGGGAGCTCTGGGGCCAACGTCCTGACTTTC. The variable domain in full, with the rest retrieved from reference TRBV5-1 and TRBJ2-6, is KAGVTQTPRYLIKTRGQQVTLSCSPISGHRSVSWYQQTPGQGLQFLFEYFSETQRNKGNFPGRFSGRQFSNSRSEMNVSTLELGDSALYLCASSRAGGSSGANVLTFGAGSRLTVL.